These 20 T cell receptor beta chains share one sample of origin, sequenced in a study of cytomegalovirus exposure and HLA in healthy donors. PCR amplification relied on 60 Vbeta primers (plus 13 Jbeta primers). The repertoire was sequenced with immunoSEQ multiplex PCR; TCRdb's copy has only in-frame clones and lacks some. The table has roughly 99,000 clones, over 80% seen once; the top ten hold approximately 2.6%. Source material: PBMCs. These receptors were taken from a man in his thirties or forties in good health and CMV-seropositive.

The chain links TRBV7-8 to TRBJ1-2; the D gene is possibly TRBD1 (5 bases). Trimming left V 3 bases short and J 4 bases short, with 9 bases between. CDR1 SGHVS and CDR2 FQNEAQ come from the germline V gene. The CDR3 runs 13 residues. Here the CDR3 reads CASSFGHTYGYTF. DNA for the CDR3: TGTGCCAGCAGCTTCGGACACACCTATGGCTACACCTTC. Looking up the rest from reference TRBV7-8 and TRBJ1-2 gives the full variable domain: GAGVSQSPRYKVAKRGQDVALRCDPISGHVSLFWYQQALGQGPEFLTYFQNEAQLDKSGLPSDRFFAERPEGSVSTLKIQRTQQEDSAVYLCASSFGHTYGYTFGSGTRLTVV.

Comment on this clone: Other DNA sequences in this sample translate to the same CDR3. The V call is TRBV7-2, the J call TRBJ1-4; D gene unclear. The CDR3 is 15 residues long. The germline gives CDR1 SGHTA, CDR2 FQGNSA. V was cut by 5 bases and J by 11 bases, with 21 bases left in between. As DNA, the CDR3 is TGTGCCAGCAGCGCAGAGGCCGGTTGGAGGGTGAAACTGTTTTTT. Amino acids: CASSAEAGWRVKLFF.

The genes are TRBV9 and TRBJ2-3, with 8 bases matching TRBD2. Germline V gene data show CDR1 as SGDLS and CDR2 as YYNGEE. This CDR3 has 15 residues. V lost 2 bases, J lost 6 bases, and 8 bases stayed unmatched. The CDR3 here is CASSVGGANLDTQYF. Written as DNA, the CDR3 is TGTGCCAGCAGCGTCGGGGGGGCGAACTTGGATACGCAGTATTTT.

The chain couples TRBV2 to TRBJ1-2, with unresolved D. CDR1 SNHLY and CDR2 FYNNEI come from the germline V gene. The CDR3 runs 15 residues. V dropped 6 bases and J dropped 2 bases, with 16 bases sitting between them. CDR3 in amino acids: CASSREPGLNYGYTF. In DNA form, the CDR3 reads TGTGCCAGCAGCCGAGAACCAGGCCTAAACTATGGCTACACCTTC. Variable domain in full (rest from reference TRBV2 and TRBJ1-2): EPEVTQTPSHQVTQMGQEVILRCVPISNHLYFYWYRQILGQKVEFLVSFYNNEISEKSEIFDDQFSVERPDGSNFTLKIRSTKLEDSAMYFCASSREPGLNYGYTFGSGTRLTVV.

The rearrangement uses TRBV27 and TRBJ2-5, with D unresolved. The V end lost 5 bases, the J end lost 5 bases, and 12 bases lay between the germline ends. The CDR3 runs 13 residues. Germline V CDR1 and CDR2: MNHEY, SMNVEV (reference sequence). Here the CDR3 reads CASSLSGWETQYF. DNA for the CDR3: TGTGCCAGCAGTCTCTCCGGGTGGGAGACCCAGTACTTC.

The chain uses TRBV4-1 and TRBJ1-2; unclear D gene. The germline V gene encodes CDR1 MGHRA and CDR2 YSYEKL. This CDR3 is 13 amino acids long. V dropped 4 bases and J dropped 3 bases, with 9 bases sitting between them. The CDR3 region has the DNA TGCGCCAGCAGCCCAGACATAGACTATGGCTACACCTTC. Its protein is CASSPDIDYGYTF.

This chain connects TRBV18 to TRBJ1-1; TRBD1 matches 9 bases. Germline CDR1 KGHSH, CDR2 LQKENI. CDR3 size: 19 residues. The V and J ends lost 2 bases and 1 base, in that order; junction bases with no gene match: 14. CDR3 loop: CASSPINLNPGQGNTEAFF. The CDR3 nucleotides read TGTGCCAGCTCACCAATAAATCTTAATCCGGGACAGGGGAACACTGAAGCTTTCTTT.

In this sample, this clone turned up a few times. This chain joins TRBV18 and TRBJ1-2; TRBD1 matches at 7 bases. Germline CDR1 and CDR2: KGHSH and LQKENI. J gave up 0 bases and V 3 bases, and 10 bases lay outside the gene matches. The CDR3 spans 17 residues. This CDR3 reads CASSPRDSLGANYGYTF. The CDR3 DNA is TGTGCCAGCTCACCCCGGGACAGCCTAGGAGCTAACTATGGCTACACCTTC.

The J gene is TRBJ2-6, the V gene TRBV6-5, with a possible D match to TRBD1 (5 bases). This CDR3 has 16 residues. Germline lookup yields CDR1 MNHEY and CDR2 SVGAGI. V was clipped by 2 bases and J by 2 bases, with 10 bases between them. Here the CDR3 DNA reads TGTGCCAGCAGTTACGGGCAGGGTACTGGGGCCAACGTCCTGACTTTC. Amino acid sequence: CASSYGQGTGANVLTF.

The V and J genes are TRBV2 and TRBJ1-1; TRBD1 matches at 9 bases. The CDR3 totals 13 residues. The V gene end was trimmed by 5 bases and the J gene end by 6 bases; junction bases not matched to a gene: 4. Per germline, CDR1 SNHLY and CDR2 FYNNEI. The CDR3 nucleotides read TGTGCCAGCAGTCAACACAGGGGGCCTGAAGCTTTCTTT. It yields the protein CASSQHRGPEAFF.

In its sample, this clone was seen a few times. V usage is TRBV5-4 and J usage is TRBJ2-3; 8 bases match TRBD2. The CDR3 sequence is 16 residues long. After removal of 4 bases from V and 2 bases from J, the junction contained 9 bases not matched to a gene. CDR1 and CDR2 (germline): SGHNT, YYREEE (reference sequence). CDR3 sequence: CASSPGLRGATDTQYF. The CDR3 DNA sequence: TGTGCCAGCAGCCCCGGGTTGCGGGGGGCCACAGATACGCAGTATTTT.

This clone showed up just once. The V call is TRBV6-1, the J call TRBJ1-2; D remains unclear. Germline values: CDR1 MNHNS, CDR2 SASEGT. This CDR3 contains 13 residues. Trimming left V 7 bases short and J 4 bases short, with 13 bases between. CDR3 amino acids: CASTPTGVYGYTF. CDR3 nucleotide sequence: TGTGCCAGCACTCCCACCGGGGTCTATGGCTACACCTTC.

This chain connects TRBV21-1 to TRBJ1-4; the table assigns TRBD1, which was not confirmed against the DNA. TRBV21-1 is shown as a pseudogene. This CDR3 is 18 amino acids long. CDR3 coding DNA: TGTGCCAGCAGCAAAGAAGCTCGGCAGGGGCCTCGCCTCTCTAAACTGTTTTTT. It yields the protein CASSKEARQGPRLSKLFF.

V is TRBV6-1 and J is TRBJ1-2; 8 bases map to TRBD1. The CDR3 runs to 15 residues. V shed 6 bases and J 3 bases; nucleotides not matched to a gene: 9. Germline assignment: CDR1 MNHNS and CDR2 SASEGT. The CDR3 nucleotides read TGTGCCAGCAGCTCCCGGACAGGGCGGGACTATGGCTACACCTTC. As protein: CASSSRTGRDYGYTF.

The table lists this clone with a count of one. The chain combines TRBV9 with TRBJ2-7; D unclear. The CDR3 covers 12 residues. Looked up from germline, CDR1 is SGDLS and CDR2 is YYNGEE. The V gene lost 4 bases and the J gene lost 3 bases, with 8 bases spanning the gap. The CDR3 region has the DNA TGTGCCAGCAGCACCTCCGGCTACGAGCAGTACTTC. Its protein product is CASSTSGYEQYF.

This rearrangement joins TRBV7-8 to TRBJ2-5; 9 bases are a match to TRBD1. There are 16 residues in the CDR3. J was trimmed by 2 bases and V by 5 bases; bases with no gene match: 9. Germline V gives CDR1 SGHVS, CDR2 FQNEAQ. The CDR3 DNA reads TGTGCCAGCAGCACCGGGACAGGGCCGTGGCAAGAGACCCAGTACTTC. Translation gives CASSTGTGPWQETQYF.

The chain is built from TRBV10-3 and TRBJ1-2, with 9 bases lining up with TRBD1. Trimming removed 2 bases from V and 2 bases from J; junction bases left unmatched: 6. The CDR3 spans 16 residues. CDR1 ENHRY and CDR2 SYGVKD come from the germline V gene. In DNA form, the CDR3 reads TGTGCCATCAGTGAGCCCGGGACAGGGTCAAACTATGGCTACACCTTC. Its translation: CAISEPGTGSNYGYTF.

V gene TRBV11-3 combines with J gene TRBJ2-5; D call uncertain. V was pared by 1 base and J by 4 bases, with 7 bases between. Germline V gene sequence: CDR1 SGHNT, CDR2 YENEEA. The CDR3 contains 13 residues. Here the CDR3 DNA reads TGTGCCAGCAGCTTAGTTTCGTTAGAGACCCAGTACTTC. Translating gives CASSLVSLETQYF. The complete variable domain, with remaining parts taken from reference TRBV11-3 and TRBJ2-5, reads EAGVVQSPRYKIIEKKQPVAFWCNPISGHNTLYWYLQNLGQGPELLIRYENEEAVDDSQLPKDRFSAERLKGVDSTLKIQPAELGDSAVYLCASSLVSLETQYFGPGTRLLVL.

This clone appeared a single time. This chain links TRBV5-4 with TRBJ2-5; TRBD1 aligns across 9 bases. Germline V gene data show CDR1 as SGHNT and CDR2 as YYREEE (reference sequence). The CDR3 spans 14 residues. V gave up 0 bases and J gave up 5 bases; unmatched junction bases: 2. DNA of the CDR3: TGTGCCAGCAGCTTGGGGACAGGGGTTGAGACCCAGTACTTC. Encoded protein: CASSLGTGVETQYF.

The chain joins TRBV7-2 to TRBJ1-4; TRBD1 aligns across 12 bases. The germline V gene has CDR1 SGHTA and CDR2 FQGNSA. Unmatched junction bases numbered 2, after V lost 4 bases and J lost 8 bases. This CDR3 has 14 amino acids. CDR3 in amino acids: CASSWDRGLEKLFF. CDR3 coding DNA: TGTGCCAGCAGCTGGGACAGGGGGCTCGAAAAACTGTTTTTT.